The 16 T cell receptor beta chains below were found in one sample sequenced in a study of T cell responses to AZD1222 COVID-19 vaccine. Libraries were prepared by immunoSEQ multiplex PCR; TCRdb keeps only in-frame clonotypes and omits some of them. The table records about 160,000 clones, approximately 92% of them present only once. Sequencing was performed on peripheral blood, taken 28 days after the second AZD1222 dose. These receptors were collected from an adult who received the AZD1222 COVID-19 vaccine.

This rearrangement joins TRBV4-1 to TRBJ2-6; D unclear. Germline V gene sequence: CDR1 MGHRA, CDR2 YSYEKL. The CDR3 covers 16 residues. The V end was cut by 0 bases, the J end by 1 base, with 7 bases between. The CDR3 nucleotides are TGCGCCAGCAGCCAAGATCGATCTTCTGGGGCCAACGTCCTGACTTTC. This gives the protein CASSQDRSSGANVLTF.

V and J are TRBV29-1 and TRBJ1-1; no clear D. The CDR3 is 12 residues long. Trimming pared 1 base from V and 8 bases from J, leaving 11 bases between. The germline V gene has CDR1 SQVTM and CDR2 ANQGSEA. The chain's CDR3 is CSVEGVSGEAFF. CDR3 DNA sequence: TGCAGCGTTGAAGGGGTCTCCGGGGAAGCTTTCTTT.

The CDR3 DNA reads as TGTGCCAGCAGGCAGGGGGGGCCTAACTATGGCTACACCTTC. It is translated as CASRQGGPNYGYTF. The chain couples TRBV6-5 to TRBJ1-2, with 7 nucleotides matching TRBD1. Germline CDR1 and CDR2: MNHEY and SVGAGI. V lost 6 bases and J lost 0; bases outside the gene matches: 4. The CDR3 is 14 amino acids.

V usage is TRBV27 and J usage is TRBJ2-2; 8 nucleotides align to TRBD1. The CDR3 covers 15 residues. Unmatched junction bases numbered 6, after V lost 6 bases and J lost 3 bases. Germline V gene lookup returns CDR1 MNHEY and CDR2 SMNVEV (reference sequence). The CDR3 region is CASRRQGTHTGELFF. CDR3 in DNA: TGTGCCAGCAGGCGACAGGGGACGCACACCGGGGAGCTGTTTTTT.

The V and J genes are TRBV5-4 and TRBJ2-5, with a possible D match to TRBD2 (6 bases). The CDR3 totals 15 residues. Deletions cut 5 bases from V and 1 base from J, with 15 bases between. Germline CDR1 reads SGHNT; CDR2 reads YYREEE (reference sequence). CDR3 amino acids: CASSFGAGPQETQYF. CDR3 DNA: TGTGCCAGCAGTTTCGGAGCGGGCCCCCAAGAGACCCAGTACTTC.

CDR3 amino acids: CATSDPGLAGGRVTQYF. CDR3 DNA: TGTGCCACCAGTGACCCGGGACTAGCGGGAGGGCGAGTTACGCAGTATTTT. The genes are TRBV24-1 and TRBJ2-3; 16 bases agree with TRBD2. In germline, CDR1 is KGHDR, CDR2 SFDVKD. After removal of 4 bases from V and 8 bases from J, the junction contained 8 bases not matched to a gene. This CDR3 spans 17 amino acids.

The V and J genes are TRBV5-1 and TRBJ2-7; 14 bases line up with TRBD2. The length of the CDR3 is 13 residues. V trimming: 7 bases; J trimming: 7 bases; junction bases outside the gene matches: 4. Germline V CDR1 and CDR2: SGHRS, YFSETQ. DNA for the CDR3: TGCGCCAGCGGGACTAGCGGGAGCGAGGAGCAGTACTTC. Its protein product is CASGTSGSEEQYF.

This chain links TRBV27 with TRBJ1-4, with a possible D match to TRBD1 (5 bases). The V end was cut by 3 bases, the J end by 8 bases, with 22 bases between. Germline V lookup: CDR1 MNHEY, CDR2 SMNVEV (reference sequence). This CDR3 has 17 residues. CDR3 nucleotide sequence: TGTGCCAGCAGTTTCCGGGGGTACGGGGCGGGAGGAGAAAAACTGTTTTTT. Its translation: CASSFRGYGAGGEKLFF.

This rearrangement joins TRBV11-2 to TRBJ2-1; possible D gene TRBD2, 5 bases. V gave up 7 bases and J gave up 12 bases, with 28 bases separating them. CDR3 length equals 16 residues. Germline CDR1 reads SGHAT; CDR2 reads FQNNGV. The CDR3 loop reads CASTGMGEYNEWGQFF. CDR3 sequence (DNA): TGTGCCAGCACCGGAATGGGAGAGTACAATGAATGGGGGCAGTTCTTC.

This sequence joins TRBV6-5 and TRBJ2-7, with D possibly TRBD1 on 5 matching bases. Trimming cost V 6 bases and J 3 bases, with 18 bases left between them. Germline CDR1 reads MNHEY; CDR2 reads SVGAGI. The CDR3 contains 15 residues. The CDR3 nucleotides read TGTGCCAGCAGACAAATCGTAAGACAGATCTACGAGCAGTACTTC. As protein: CASRQIVRQIYEQYF.

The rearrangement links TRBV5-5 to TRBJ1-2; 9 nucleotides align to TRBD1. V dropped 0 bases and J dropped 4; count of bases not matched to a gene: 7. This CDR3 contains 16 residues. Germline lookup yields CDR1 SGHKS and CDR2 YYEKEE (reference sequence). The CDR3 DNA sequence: TGTGCCAGCAGCTTGGGGGTCACAGGGGGCGGCTATGGCTACACCTTC. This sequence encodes CASSLGVTGGGYGYTF.

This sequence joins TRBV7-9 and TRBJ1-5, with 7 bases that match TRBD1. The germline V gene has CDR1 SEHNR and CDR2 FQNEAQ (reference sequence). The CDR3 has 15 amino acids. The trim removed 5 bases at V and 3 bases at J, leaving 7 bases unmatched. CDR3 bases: TGTGCCAGCAGCCGCGGGACAGATTCCAATCAGCCCCAGCATTTT. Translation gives CASSRGTDSNQPQHF.

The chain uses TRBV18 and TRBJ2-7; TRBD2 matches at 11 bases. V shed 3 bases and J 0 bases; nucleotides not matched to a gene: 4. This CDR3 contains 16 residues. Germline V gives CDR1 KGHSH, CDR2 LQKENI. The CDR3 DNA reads TGTGCCAGCTCACCCGGGACTAGCGGTAGCTCCTACGAGCAGTACTTC. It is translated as CASSPGTSGSSYEQYF.

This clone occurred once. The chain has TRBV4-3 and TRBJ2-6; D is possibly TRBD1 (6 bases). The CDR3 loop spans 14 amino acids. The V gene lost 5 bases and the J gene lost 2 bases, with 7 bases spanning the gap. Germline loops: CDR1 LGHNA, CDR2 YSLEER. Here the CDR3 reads CASSEGAGANVLTF. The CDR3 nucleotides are TGCGCCAGCAGCGAGGGGGCTGGGGCCAACGTCCTGACTTTC.

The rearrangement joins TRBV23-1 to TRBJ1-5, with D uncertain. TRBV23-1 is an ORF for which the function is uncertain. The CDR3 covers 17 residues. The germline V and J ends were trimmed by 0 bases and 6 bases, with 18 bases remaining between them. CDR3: CASSQSKVDRPIQPQHF. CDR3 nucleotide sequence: TGCGCCAGCAGTCAATCGAAAGTGGACCGCCCAATTCAGCCCCAGCATTTT.

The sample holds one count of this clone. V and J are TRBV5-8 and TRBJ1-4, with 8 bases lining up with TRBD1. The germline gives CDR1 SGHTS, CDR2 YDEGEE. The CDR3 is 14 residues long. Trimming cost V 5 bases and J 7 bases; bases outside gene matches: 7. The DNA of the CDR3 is TGTGCCAGCAGTCCCCCAGGGGGCCGTGAAAAACTGTTTTTT. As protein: CASSPPGGREKLFF. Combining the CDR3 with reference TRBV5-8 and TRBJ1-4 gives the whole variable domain EAGVTQSPTHLIKTRGQQATLRCSPISGHTSVYWYQQALGLGLQFLLWYDEGEERNRGNFPPRFSGRQFPNYSSELNVNALELEDSALYLCASSPPGGREKLFFGSGTQLSVL.